This T cell receptor (beta chain) was sequenced during a study of beta chain features in type 1 diabetes. Turning to the study itself: The study found patients and healthy donors alike in age, gender and cell yields. Sorted cells, some 98,000,000 in number, were examined across all samples. Whole-study results and caveats: There was a moderate but significant shortening of TCRB CDR3s in all four CD4+ subsets of Type 1 diabetes patients.

Germline-derived CDR1 and CDR2 are LGHNA and YNFKEQ. The CDR3 extends over 12 amino acids. The germline V and J ends were trimmed by 4 bases and 6 bases, with 7 bases remaining between them. The isolated RNA, all of it, was reverse transcribed, so expressed TCRB transcripts were what got sequenced. The assay was immunoSEQ multiplex PCR, and TCRdb's table has in-frame clones only and misses some. The sample lists a few hundred thousand clones, around 20% seen once, with 0.025% to 0.035% in the top ten. Each sorted population was over 95% pure. Only a few counts were recorded for this clone. Its specificity is not known.

Sequenced material: naive CD4+ T cells from blood. The receptor was derived from a woman in her 40s with type 1 diabetes. V is TRBV4-2 and J is TRBJ1-5; TRBD1 might be the D (5 bases). The DNA for the CDR3 is TGTGCCAGCAGCCGTCAGGGTCAGCCCCAGCATTTT. Translating it yields CASSRQGQPQHF.